These 20 T cell receptor beta chains originate from one sample sequenced in a study of molecular identifiers for immune sequencing clone quantification. TCRdb called the PCR reads again in MiXCR, with one record for every CDR3 protein. The repertoire holds approximately 590,000 distinct CDR3 sequences, with 25% as singletons. The source material was naive CD8+ T cells from blood, with Jurkat cell RNA spiked in. The subset denotes: FACS-sorted CD8+CD4-CCR7+CD45RA+ naive T cells. All receptors derive from a human donor in good health. Some libraries in this study had Jurkat cell RNA spiked in.

This clonotype was recorded many times. The rearrangement joins TRBV3-1 to TRBJ2-3; tentative D call: TRBD2 (5 bases). The CDR3 totals 12 residues. Trimming shortened V by 6 bases and J by 6 bases, and 10 bases separated the two germline ends. Looked up from germline, CDR1 is LGHDT and CDR2 is YNNKEL (reference sequence). In nucleotides, the CDR3 is TGTGCCAGCAGTCCTAGCTGGGATACGCAGTATTTT. It encodes CASSPSWDTQYF.

About this clonotype itself: Since a much larger clone is just one base distant, this may be a read error. The DNA for the CDR3 is TGTGCCAGCAGTGAAGTAGGGGGGGGGCTTAGAAATACGCAGTATTTT. Translated, it gives CASSEVGGGLRNTQYF. The V call is TRBV2, the J call TRBJ2-3, with D perhaps matching TRBD2 (7 bases). Trimming shortened V by 1 base and J by 7 bases, and 18 bases separated the two germline ends. The CDR3 is 16 amino acids. CDR1 is SNHLY, CDR2 FYNNEI, per germline. Drawing the rest from reference TRBV2 and TRBJ2-3, the complete variable domain is EPEVTQTPSHQVTQMGQEVILRCVPISNHLYFYWYRQILGQKVEFLVSFYNNEISEKSEIFDDQFSVERPDGSNFTLKIRSTKLEDSAMYFCASSEVGGGLRNTQYFGPGTRLTVL.

This clonotype showed up just a few times. Here the CDR3 reads CSVEGWTSDIEQFF. CDR3 DNA sequence: TGCAGCGTTGAAGGCTGGACTAGCGACATTGAGCAGTTCTTC. The chain employs TRBV29-1 and TRBJ2-1; 9 nucleotides agree with TRBD2. The CDR3 consists of 14 residues. The junction had 7 bases not matched to a gene; V was cut back by 1 base and J by 9 bases. The V gene's germline CDR1 is SQVTM and CDR2 ANQGSEA.

This clonotype was picked up many times. The V and J genes are TRBV7-9 and TRBJ1-5; D may be TRBD1 (5 bases). Trimming pared 6 bases from V and 2 bases from J, leaving 14 bases between. CDR3 length equals 15 residues. Germline-derived CDR1 and CDR2 are SEHNR and FQNEAQ (reference sequence). CDR3 amino acids: CASRQSGGGNQPQHF. The CDR3 bases are TGTGCCAGCAGACAGAGTGGGGGTGGCAATCAGCCCCAGCATTTT.

Only a few counts were recorded for this clonotype. The rearrangement uses TRBV6-5 and TRBJ2-7; 12 bases line up with TRBD2. In germline, CDR1 is MNHEY, CDR2 SVGAGI. CDR3 length: 16 amino acids. The junction had 11 bases not matched to a gene; V was cut back by 6 bases and J by 5 bases. The CDR3 bases are TGTGCCAGCAGAGCACTAGCGGGGGGCCTTATTAACGAGCAGTACTTC. It codes for CASRALAGGLINEQYF.

About this clonotype itself: At one end the junction does not follow the germline gene, possibly because of a read error. This chain connects TRBV29-1 to TRBJ2-1; unclear D gene. The CDR3 runs 11 residues. Germline V gene data show CDR1 as SQVTM and CDR2 as ANQGSEA. CDR3 protein: CGVEDNSEQFF. The CDR3, as DNA: TGCGGCGTTGAAGATAACAGTGAGCAGTTCTTC.

Points on this clonotype: Lacking the conserved final phenylalanine or tryptophan, this CDR3 likely reflects a read error. The gene calls are TRBV20-1 and TRBJ1-3, with TRBD1 matching 11 bases. CDR1 is DFQATT, CDR2 SNEGSKA, per germline (reference sequence). The CDR3 extends over 16 amino acids. Losses at the gene ends were 2 bases for V and 4 bases for J; bases not matched to a gene: 7. The DNA for the CDR3 is TGCAGTGCTAGATCGGACAGGGGGCACTTCGGAAACACCATATATTCT. Its protein product is CSARSDRGHFGNTIYS.

The chain recombines TRBV6-5 with TRBJ2-3; 12 nucleotides agree with TRBD2. In germline, CDR1 is MNHEY, CDR2 SVGAGI. This CDR3 region has 16 residues. V lost 4 bases to trimming and J lost 0 bases; unmatched junction nucleotides: 2. The CDR3 loop reads CASSLTSGGSTDTQYF. For the CDR3, the DNA is TGTGCCAGCAGTTTGACTAGCGGGGGAAGCACAGATACGCAGTATTTT.

At least ten counts were recorded for this clonotype. The chain carries TRBV29-1 and TRBJ1-1; D ambiguous. The CDR3 is 10 amino acids. Germline V lookup: CDR1 SQVTM, CDR2 ANQGSEA. Trimming took off 6 bases at V and 7 bases at J, with 9 bases between the two ends. CDR3 region: CSVLLGEAFF. As DNA, the CDR3 is TGCAGCGTCTTGCTCGGTGAAGCTTTCTTT.

This clonotype was counted many times. The chain couples TRBV21-1 to TRBJ2-3; TRBD2 was called by the table and not checked on the DNA. TRBV21-1 is annotated as a pseudogene. This CDR3 is 16 amino acids long. As DNA, the CDR3 is TGTGCCAGCAGGGCTCTAGCGGGGGGCCGGCCAGATACGCAGTATTTT. Its translation is CASRALAGGRPDTQYF.

The table lists this clonotype with many counts. The V gene is TRBV20-1, the J gene TRBJ1-1; tentative D call: TRBD1 (5 bases). Trimming removed 6 bases at V and 0 bases at J, with 11 bases between. Germline values: CDR1 DFQATT, CDR2 SNEGSKA (reference sequence). This CDR3 spans 13 amino acids. The CDR3 nucleotides read TGCAGTGCAACTGACAGCATGAACACTGAAGCTTTCTTT. It specifies CSATDSMNTEAFF.

The chain recombines TRBV12-3 or TRBV12-4 with TRBJ2-3, with D possibly being TRBD2 (7 bases). The CDR3 consists of 14 residues. V lost 11 bases to trimming and J lost 2 bases, with 17 bases between them. The CDR3, as DNA: TGTGCCGGCGGGGGCGTCCAAATCACAGATACGCAGTATTTT. Translation gives CAGGGVQITDTQYF.

The chain's CDR3 is CASSPGHAFEQYF. CDR3 coding DNA: TGTGCCAGCAGTCCGGGACACGCCTTCGAGCAGTACTTC. The rearrangement uses TRBV27 and TRBJ2-7; maybe TRBD1 (6 bases). V dropped 5 bases and J dropped 6 bases, with 14 bases sitting between them. The CDR3 is 13 residues long. Germline values: CDR1 MNHEY, CDR2 SMNVEV (reference sequence).

The chain employs TRBV20-1 and TRBJ2-5; no reliable D call. Germline CDR1 DFQATT, CDR2 SNEGSKA (reference sequence). This CDR3 region has 17 residues. The V gene lost 3 bases and the J gene lost 5 bases, with 25 bases spanning the gap. The CDR3 reads CSASQPADVGVRETQYF. Written as DNA, the CDR3 is TGCAGTGCTAGCCAGCCGGCTGACGTTGGCGTACGGGAGACCCAGTACTTC.

This clonotype was recorded a few times. CDR3 DNA sequence: TGTGCCAGCAGGGCAGGAGAACTACGCGCCCGACAGGAATACATCTATGGCTACACCTTC. It translates to CASRAGELRARQEYIYGYTF. The chain employs TRBV11-3 and TRBJ1-2; possibly TRBD1 for D (6 bases). V was trimmed by 6 bases and J by 4 bases, leaving 33 bases between them. The CDR3 has 20 residues. CDR1 SGHNT and CDR2 YENEEA come from the germline V gene.

On this clonotype: This may arise from a read error, as a much more abundant clone is one base away. The chain uses TRBV9 and TRBJ2-2, with D perhaps assigned TRBD1 or TRBD2 (6 bases each). This CDR3 contains 16 residues. V lost 0 bases and J lost 4, with 13 bases in between. The germline CDR1 and CDR2 sequences are SGDLS and YYNGEE. The DNA for the CDR3 is TGTGCCAGCAGCGTAGCTAGCGAAGGGGGCACCGGGGAGCTGTTTTTT. As protein: CASSVASEGGTGELFF. Filled out from reference TRBV9 and TRBJ2-2, the complete variable domain reads DSGVTQTPKHLITATGQRVTLRCSPRSGDLSVYWYQQSLDQGLQFLIQYYNGEERAKGNILERFSAQQFPDLHSELNLSSLELGDSALYFCASSVASEGGTGELFFGEGSRLTVL.

The chain recombines TRBV6-1 with TRBJ2-3; D is possibly TRBD2 (5 bases). Germline-derived CDR1 and CDR2 are MNHNS and SASEGT. Trimming cost V 4 bases and J 3 bases, with 11 bases left between them. The length of the CDR3 is 14 residues. The CDR3 DNA follows: TGTGCCAGCAGTGTTTCTAGCAGAACAGATACGCAGTATTTT. It is translated as CASSVSSRTDTQYF.

The chain employs TRBV6-2 or TRBV6-3 and TRBJ2-1; 14 nucleotides align to TRBD2. V gave up 6 bases and J gave up 6 bases; unmatched junction bases: 4. In germline, CDR1 is MNHEY, CDR2 SVGEGT. This CDR3 comprises 15 residues. CDR3 protein: CASRRTSGGINEQFF. The CDR3 bases are TGTGCCAGCAGAAGGACTAGCGGGGGGATCAATGAGCAGTTCTTC.

The chain recombines TRBV29-1 with TRBJ2-1; weak D call: TRBD2 (6 bases). The CDR3 has 14 amino acids. The germline V gene has CDR1 SQVTM and CDR2 ANQGSEA. V was clipped by 6 bases and J by 0 bases, with 12 bases between them. The CDR3 here is CSVATGSSYNEQFF. DNA for the CDR3: TGCAGCGTCGCCACCGGGAGCTCCTACAATGAGCAGTTCTTC.

This clonotype has just one count. Given a much more abundant clone one base away, this may be a read error. The conserved phenylalanine or tryptophan normally closing the CDR3 is absent here, so this likely arose from a read error. V gene TRBV7-9 combines with J gene TRBJ2-3, with D tentatively TRBD1 (6 bases). Germline loops: CDR1 SEHNR, CDR2 FQNEAQ (reference sequence). The CDR3 is made up of 15 amino acids. The V end was cut by 5 bases, the J end by 0 bases, with 12 bases between. The CDR3 protein is CASSPTGSSTDTQYL. The CDR3 DNA follows: TGTGCCAGCAGCCCTACAGGGTCTAGCACAGATACGCAGTATCTT.